The clone carrying this T cell receptor (beta chain) was recorded a few times. Original data processing: Reference gene primer amplification gave nucleated cell count estimates. TCRdb's table, derived via immunoSEQ multiplex PCR, lists solely in-frame clones and lacks some. The V and J calls and clone size come from that table; D and trimming were worked out from the DNA. The sample includes about 360,000 clones, more than 75% of them seen just once. This entry comes from a study of blood T cell repertoires in COVID-19. Study as a whole: COVID-19 samples collected from the United States, Italy and Spain covered acute and convalescent phases. The analysed material was cDNA or gDNA that came from T cells, B-cell-depleted T cells, or PBMCs.

This CDR3 is 16 amino acids long. Germline V lookup: CDR1 KGHSH, CDR2 LQKENI. After removal of 4 bases from V and 7 bases from J, the junction contained 13 bases not matched to a gene. The sequencing sample was made of peripheral blood. This sequence originates from a human donor with acute or convalescent COVID-19. The donor label of this sample is uncertain. The gene calls are TRBV18 and TRBJ1-1, with 9 bases fitting TRBD1. The CDR3 loop reads CASSRTGGGDGYEAFF. The CDR3 DNA reads as TGTGCCAGCTCACGCACAGGGGGCGGTGATGGTTATGAAGCTTTCTTT.